This TCR beta chain was obtained from a study of blood T cell repertoires in COVID-19. Looking at the study overall: Whether acute or convalescent, the COVID-19 samples came from the United States, Italy and Spain. T cells, B-cell-depleted T cells, or PBMCs supplied cDNA or gDNA.

Authors' data handling: It was from reference gene primer amplification that nucleated cell counts were estimated. Some clones are missing from TCRdb's copy, which holds only in-frame ones; the method was immunoSEQ multiplex PCR. V and J calls and clone size come straight from that table; D and trimming were deduced from the DNA. In the table there are more than 85,000 clones, around nine tenths of which are singletons. This CDR3 has 15 residues. Germline CDR1 reads MNHEY; CDR2 reads SVGAGI. The J segment lost 5 bases and the V segment lost 6 bases, leaving 9 bases of the junction unmatched. The chain joins TRBV6-5 to TRBJ2-2, with 7 bases lining up with TRBD2. Sequenced material: peripheral blood. The sequence derives from a man aged 50-60 years with active or convalescent COVID-19. Written as DNA, the CDR3 is TGTGCCAGCAGGGGCCAGCGGGGTTGGACCGGGGAGCTGTTTTTT. It is translated as CASRGQRGWTGELFF.